The 17 T cell receptor beta chains reported below all come from one sample, sequenced in a study of early T cells in non-severe SARS-CoV-2 infection. TCRdb re-called the 5' RACE reads through MiXCR, storing one row per CDR3 protein. The table has more than 15,000 distinct CDR3 sequences, roughly 5% seen once; the top ten hold over 5%. Sequencing used whole blood. The receptors originated from an adult who was a healthcare worker with PCR-confirmed SARS-CoV-2 infection or an uninfected control (not recorded which).

This clonotype is labeled medium-sized. The chain is built from TRBV9 and TRBJ2-1; TRBD2 matches 9 bases. Germline loops: CDR1 SGDLS, CDR2 YYNGEE. The V segment lost 3 bases and the J segment 4 bases; nucleotides outside the gene matches: 8. CDR3 length equals 16 residues. Here the CDR3 reads CASSEGLAGVYNEQFF. In DNA form, the CDR3 reads TGTGCCAGCAGCGAGGGGTTAGCGGGAGTATACAATGAGCAGTTCTTC. Based on the CDR3 plus reference TRBV9 and TRBJ2-1, the full variable domain is DSGVTQTPKHLITATGQRVTLRCSPRSGDLSVYWYQQSLDQGLQFLIQYYNGEERAKGNILERFSAQQFPDLHSELNLSSLELGDSALYFCASSEGLAGVYNEQFFGPGTRLTVL.

In its sample, this clonotype is medium-sized. The CDR3 is CASSEWRQVTDTQYF. The CDR3 region has the DNA TGTGCCAGCAGTGAGTGGCGCCAAGTCACAGATACGCAGTATTTT. The rearrangement links TRBV2 to TRBJ2-3; D uncertain. This CDR3 comprises 15 residues. CDR1 is SNHLY, CDR2 FYNNEI, per germline. Trimming pared 3 bases from V and 2 bases from J, leaving 12 bases between.

By share of the sample, this clonotype is medium-sized. The chain couples TRBV7-3 to TRBJ2-1; D assignment may be TRBD1 or TRBD2 (6 bases each). The CDR3 consists of 17 residues. Trimming took 5 bases from V and 2 from J, leaving 19 bases between them. Germline V CDR1 and CDR2: SGHTA, FQGTGA. The CDR3 sequence is CASSARGGDPTYNEQFF. The CDR3 bases are TGTGCCAGCAGCGCCAGGGGCGGGGACCCTACCTACAATGAGCAGTTCTTC.

The chain joins TRBV10-3 to TRBJ2-1, with D perhaps TRBD1 or TRBD2 (5 bases each). The CDR3 contains 14 residues. Germline V gene data show CDR1 as ENHRY and CDR2 as SYGVKD. Trimming stripped 2 bases from V and 6 bases from J, with 11 bases between. The CDR3, as DNA: TGTGCCATCAGTGAGGCGCAGGGACGCAATGAGCAGTTCTTC. Its translation is CAISEAQGRNEQFF.

There are many counts of this clonotype. The rearrangement uses TRBV30 and TRBJ1-2; D is unclear. Between the trimmed V and J ends, which lost 1 base and 10 bases, there was a span of 7 bases. The germline gives CDR1 GTSNPN, CDR2 SVGIG (reference sequence). This CDR3 has 10 residues. Here the CDR3 DNA reads TGTGCCTGGAGTGGGCAGCACTACACCTTC. Its protein is CAWSGQHYTF.

By proportion, this clonotype is medium-sized. The rearrangement links TRBV5-6 to TRBJ1-2; D perhaps matches TRBD1 (5 bases). Deletions cut 0 bases from V and 7 bases from J, with 7 bases between. Germline assignment: CDR1 SGHDT and CDR2 YYEEEE. The CDR3 totals 12 residues. CDR3 bases: TGTGCCAGCAGCTTGGACGGGGGTGGCTACACCTTC. It specifies CASSLDGGGYTF.

This clonotype is deemed medium-sized. The rearrangement joins TRBV20-1 to TRBJ2-4, with 8 nucleotides matching TRBD2. Germline CDR1 reads DFQATT; CDR2 reads SNEGSKA (reference sequence). V shed 0 bases and J 0 bases; nucleotides not matched to a gene: 10. The CDR3 runs to 18 residues. The CDR3 spells CSARDQFSGGIAKNIQYF. DNA of the CDR3: TGCAGTGCTAGAGATCAGTTTTCGGGGGGGATAGCCAAAAACATTCAGTACTTC.

This clonotype was counted many times. V and J are TRBV7-9 and TRBJ2-3; 10 bases are shared with TRBD2. The germline gives CDR1 SEHNR, CDR2 FQNEAQ (reference sequence). The CDR3 runs to 16 residues. V trimming: 5 bases; J trimming: 3 bases; junction bases outside the gene matches: 8. The CDR3: CASSRPGLARTDTQYF. CDR3 sequence (DNA): TGTGCCAGCAGCCGCCCGGGACTAGCGCGAACAGATACGCAGTATTTT. The entire variable domain, with the rest obtained from reference TRBV7-9 and TRBJ2-3, is as follows: DTGVSQNPRHKITKRGQNVTFRCDPISEHNRLYWYRQTLGQGPEFLTYFQNEAQLEKSRLLSDRFSAERPKGSFSTLEIQRTEQGDSAMYLCASSRPGLARTDTQYFGPGTRLTVL.

The chain has TRBV11-2 and TRBJ1-1; 8 bases fit TRBD1. The V and J ends lost 6 bases and 5 bases, in that order; junction bases with no gene match: 8. Germline lookup yields CDR1 SGHAT and CDR2 FQNNGV. This CDR3 comprises 14 residues. The CDR3: CASRLQGAWTEAFF. The DNA of the CDR3 is TGTGCCAGCAGACTCCAGGGGGCGTGGACTGAAGCTTTCTTT. Variable domain in full (rest from reference TRBV11-2 and TRBJ1-1): EAGVAQSPRYKIIEKRQSVAFWCNPISGHATLYWYQQILGQGPKLLIQFQNNGVVDDSQLPKDRFSAERLKGVDSTLKIQPAKLEDSAVYLCASRLQGAWTEAFFGQGTRLTVV.

This chain links TRBV21-1 with TRBJ2-2; the D call of TRBD1 is as the table states it, not checked on the DNA. TRBV21-1 is a pseudogene locus. The CDR3 consists of 17 residues. Here the CDR3 reads CASSKVHRGRWTGELFF. The DNA of the CDR3 is TGTGCCAGCAGCAAAGTCCACAGGGGGCGCTGGACCGGGGAGCTGTTTTTT.

The chain employs TRBV7-9 and TRBJ2-2; the D gene could be TRBD1 or TRBD2 (5 bases each). The CDR3 covers 16 residues. Per germline, CDR1 SEHNR and CDR2 FQNEAQ (reference sequence). V was pared by 7 bases and J by 6 bases, with 21 bases between. The chain's CDR3 is CASNHPPGRRAGELFF. CDR3 coding DNA: TGTGCCAGCAACCATCCGCCGGGACGCCGCGCCGGGGAGCTGTTTTTT.

This clonotype is categorized as medium-sized. The J gene is TRBJ2-1, the V gene TRBV29-1; D perhaps matches TRBD2 (6 bases). In germline, CDR1 is SQVTM, CDR2 ANQGSEA. The V and J ends lost 3 bases and 7 bases respectively, with 16 bases between them. The CDR3 has 14 amino acids. The CDR3 bases are TGCAGCGTTGATTTGGCGGGATTCGAAAATGAGCAGTTCTTC. Translation gives CSVDLAGFENEQFF.

This clonotype was recorded at least ten times. V is TRBV7-8 and J is TRBJ2-3; D remains ambiguous. The V gene's germline CDR1 is SGHVS and CDR2 FQNEAQ. Deletions cut 5 bases from V and 1 base from J, with 13 bases between. The CDR3 totals 15 residues. The CDR3: CASSRPPTGTDTQYF. The CDR3 DNA follows: TGTGCCAGCAGCAGACCACCAACGGGCACAGATACGCAGTATTTT.

This clonotype has only a few counts. J is TRBJ2-1 and V is TRBV7-2; D is uncertain. Looked up from germline, CDR1 is SGHTA and CDR2 is FQGNSA. This CDR3 has 15 residues. V lost 3 bases to trimming and J lost 0 bases, with 9 bases between them. DNA of the CDR3: TGTGCCAGCAGCTTTTGGGCGGACTCCTACAATGAGCAGTTCTTC. Amino acid sequence: CASSFWADSYNEQFF.

Within the sample, this clonotype is medium-sized. The V call is TRBV4-1, the J call TRBJ1-5; possible D gene TRBD1, 5 bases. Germline V gives CDR1 MGHRA, CDR2 YSYEKL. Trimming stripped 0 bases from V and 7 bases from J, with 16 bases between. This CDR3 has 16 amino acids. CDR3 nucleotide sequence: TGCGCCAGCAGCCAAGATCGGAGGCAGGGCGTACAGCCCCAGCATTTT. Amino acids: CASSQDRRQGVQPQHF.

The rearrangement uses TRBV19 and TRBJ2-1; no clear D. This CDR3 has 13 residues. V lost 3 bases to trimming and J lost 2 bases, with 5 bases between them. Germline lookup yields CDR1 LNHDA and CDR2 SQIVND (reference sequence). CDR3 loop: CASSIGTYNEQFF. The CDR3 region has the DNA TGTGCCAGTAGTATTGGGACCTACAATGAGCAGTTCTTC.

This clonotype was detected ten times or more. The chain joins TRBV10-3 to TRBJ2-7; D not certain. From germline, CDR1 is ENHRY and CDR2 SYGVKD. Trimming removed 4 bases at V and 2 bases at J, with 9 bases between. The CDR3 runs to 13 residues. The DNA of the CDR3 is TGTGCCATCAGTGTATCCGTAGCCTACGAGCAGTACGTC. Amino acids: CAISVSVAYEQYV.